These 7 T cell receptor beta chains were all obtained from the same sample, sequenced in a study of control samples from healthy donors and cancer patients. Method: immunoSEQ multiplex PCR; TCRdb's copy keeps in-frame clones and lacks some. The sample includes some 82,000 clones, around 87% of them seen just once. Sequenced sample: blood. The receptors derive from a man in his fifties or sixties in good health.

This rearrangement joins TRBV6-5 to TRBJ2-5; D might be TRBD2 (5 bases). This CDR3 is built from 15 residues. Germline-derived CDR1 and CDR2 are MNHEY and SVGAGI. Trimming shortened V by 2 bases and J by 5 bases, and 15 bases separated the two germline ends. CDR3 amino acids: CASSYTEQRQETQYF. CDR3 DNA: TGTGCCAGCAGTTACACCGAACAGCGGCAGGAGACCCAGTACTTC.

This clone appeared once. The chain has TRBV7-2 and TRBJ1-1, with D tentatively TRBD1 (5 bases). Trimming stripped 1 base from V and 5 bases from J, with 26 bases between. This CDR3 contains 19 residues. CDR1 is SGHTA, CDR2 FQGNSA, per germline. CDR3 bases: TGTGCCAGCAGCTTAGTAGTATGGGGACCTCTCCCGATGGGAACTGAAGCTTTCTTT. Its translation is CASSLVVWGPLPMGTEAFF.

This chain's CDR3 is CATSDPWSPGELFF. The CDR3 bases are TGTGCCACCAGTGACCCCTGGAGCCCCGGGGAGCTGTTTTTT. The rearrangement joins TRBV24-1 to TRBJ2-2; no clear D gene. The germline V gene has CDR1 KGHDR and CDR2 SFDVKD. The germline V and J ends were trimmed by 4 bases and 6 bases, with 11 bases remaining between them. The CDR3 is 14 residues long.

The chain carries TRBV27 and TRBJ2-7; no firm D call. This CDR3 has 13 amino acids. Germline V gene data show CDR1 as MNHEY and CDR2 as SMNVEV (reference sequence). V was shortened by 0 bases and J by 3 bases, with 6 bases between the two germline ends. CDR3: CASSLSPGYEQYF. The CDR3 DNA reads TGTGCCAGCAGTTTATCCCCAGGCTACGAGCAGTACTTC.

The chain employs TRBV11-3 and TRBJ1-1; tentative D call: TRBD1 (5 bases). V was cut by 1 base and J by 8 bases, with 8 bases left in between. This CDR3 comprises 12 residues. The germline V gene has CDR1 SGHNT and CDR2 YENEEA. The CDR3 is CASSLGGLEAFF. CDR3 coding DNA: TGTGCCAGCAGCTTAGGGGGCTTAGAAGCTTTCTTT.

The rearrangement links TRBV19 to TRBJ2-3, with 16 bases aligning to TRBD2. This CDR3 is 19 amino acids long. Germline V gene lookup returns CDR1 LNHDA and CDR2 SQIVND (reference sequence). After removal of 8 bases from V and 2 bases from J, the junction contained 13 bases not matched to a gene. CDR3 amino acids: CASRPGTSGRAPNTDTQYF. Here the CDR3 DNA reads TGTGCCAGTCGACCCGGGACTAGCGGGAGGGCCCCTAACACAGATACGCAGTATTTT.

The CDR3 here is CASSEARWGTEAFF. The CDR3 nucleotides are TGTGCCAGCAGTGAAGCGCGGTGGGGGACTGAAGCTTTCTTT. V gene TRBV6-1 combines with J gene TRBJ1-1; a possible D gene is TRBD1 (5 bases). The CDR3 loop spans 14 amino acids. CDR1 MNHNS and CDR2 SASEGT come from the germline V gene. The V gene lost 0 bases and the J gene lost 5 bases, with 10 bases spanning the gap.